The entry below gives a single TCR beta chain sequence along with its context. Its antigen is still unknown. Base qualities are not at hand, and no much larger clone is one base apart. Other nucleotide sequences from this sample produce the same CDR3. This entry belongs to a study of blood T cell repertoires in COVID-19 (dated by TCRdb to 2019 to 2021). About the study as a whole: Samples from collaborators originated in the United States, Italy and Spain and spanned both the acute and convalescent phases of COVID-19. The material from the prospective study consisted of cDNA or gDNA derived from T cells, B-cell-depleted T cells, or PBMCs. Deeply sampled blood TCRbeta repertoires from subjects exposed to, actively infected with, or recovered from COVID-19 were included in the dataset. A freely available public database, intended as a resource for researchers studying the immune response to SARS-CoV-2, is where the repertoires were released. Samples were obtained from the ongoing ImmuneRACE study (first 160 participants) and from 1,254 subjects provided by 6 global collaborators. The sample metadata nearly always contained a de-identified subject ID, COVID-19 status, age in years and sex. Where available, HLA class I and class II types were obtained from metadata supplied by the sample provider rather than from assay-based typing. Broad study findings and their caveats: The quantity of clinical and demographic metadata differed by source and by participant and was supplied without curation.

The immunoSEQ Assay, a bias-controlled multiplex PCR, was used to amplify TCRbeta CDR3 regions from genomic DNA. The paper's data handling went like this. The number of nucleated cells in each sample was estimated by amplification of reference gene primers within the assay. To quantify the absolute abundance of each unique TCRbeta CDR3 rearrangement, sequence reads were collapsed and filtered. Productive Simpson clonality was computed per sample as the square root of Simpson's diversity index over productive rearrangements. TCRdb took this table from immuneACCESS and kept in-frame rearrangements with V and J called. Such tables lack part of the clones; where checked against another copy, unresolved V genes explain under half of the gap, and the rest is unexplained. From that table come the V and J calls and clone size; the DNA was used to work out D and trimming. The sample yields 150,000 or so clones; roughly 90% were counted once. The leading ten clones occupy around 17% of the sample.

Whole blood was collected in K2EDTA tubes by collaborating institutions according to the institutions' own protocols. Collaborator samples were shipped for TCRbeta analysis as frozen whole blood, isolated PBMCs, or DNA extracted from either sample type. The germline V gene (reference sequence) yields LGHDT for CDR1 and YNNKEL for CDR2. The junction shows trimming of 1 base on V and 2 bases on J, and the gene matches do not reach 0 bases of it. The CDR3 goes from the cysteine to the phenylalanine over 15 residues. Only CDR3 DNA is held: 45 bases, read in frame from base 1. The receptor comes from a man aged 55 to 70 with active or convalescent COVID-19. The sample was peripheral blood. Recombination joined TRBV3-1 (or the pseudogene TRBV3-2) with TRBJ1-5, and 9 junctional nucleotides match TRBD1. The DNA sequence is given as TGTGCCAGCAGCCAAGGGACAGGGGGCAATCAGCCCCAGCATTTT. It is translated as CASSQGTGGNQPQHF.